A single sample gave rise to the 29 T cell receptor beta chains below, sequenced in a study of T cells in Graves' hyperthyroidism and ophthalmopathy. RNA transcripts served as the template for amplifying TCR beta CDR3 regions. In the first-round RT-PCR of the TCR CDR3, the HTBI primer set was used. In TCRdb, the multiplex PCR reads were re-called with MiXCR into one record per CDR3 protein. The sample records approximately 360,000 distinct CDR3 sequences, around 25% being singletons. The specimen sequenced was blood. These receptors all come from a man aged 45-65 years with Graves' hyperthyroidism.

The CDR3 loop reads CASSHGQGPYNEQFF. The CDR3 coding sequence is TGCGCCAGCAGCCATGGACAGGGGCCCTACAATGAGCAGTTCTTC. The chain combines TRBV5-1 with TRBJ2-1; 9 bases are a match to TRBD1. The V gene's germline CDR1 is SGHRS and CDR2 YFSETQ. This CDR3 is 15 amino acids long. Trimming took 4 bases from V and 2 from J; bases not matched to a gene: 4.

This rearrangement joins TRBV12-5 to TRBJ2-3; D is unresolved. This CDR3 is 15 amino acids long. The V gene lost 5 bases and the J gene lost 0 bases, with 12 bases spanning the gap. Germline lookup yields CDR1 LGHNT and CDR2 FRNRAP. In DNA, the CDR3 is TGTGCTAGTGGTCCCGGTGCGGCTAGCACAGATACGCAGTATTTT. Its protein product is CASGPGAASTDTQYF.

This clonotype was seen at least ten times. The chain couples TRBV3-1 to TRBJ2-1, with 11 bases that match TRBD2. Germline trimming cut 5 bases from V and 4 bases from J; bases unmatched to any gene: 10. The CDR3 is 17 residues long. Germline CDR1 reads LGHDT; CDR2 reads YNNKEL (reference sequence). The chain's CDR3 is CASSSQGTSGPYNEQFF. Written as DNA, the CDR3 is TGTGCCAGCAGCTCTCAAGGGACTAGCGGTCCTTACAATGAGCAGTTCTTC.

The J gene is TRBJ1-2, the V gene TRBV19, with TRBD1 matching over 7 bases. The CDR3 is 12 residues long. V dropped 4 bases and J dropped 8; count of bases not matched to a gene: 4. Germline V gene data show CDR1 as LNHDA and CDR2 as SQIVND (reference sequence). CDR3 residues: CASSTGDRGYTF. For the CDR3, the DNA is TGTGCCAGTAGTACAGGGGACAGAGGCTACACCTTC.

There are a few counts of this clonotype. V gene TRBV9 combines with J gene TRBJ2-1; D not certain. Germline CDR1 reads SGDLS; CDR2 reads YYNGEE. Between the trimmed V and J ends, which lost 0 bases and 0 bases, there was a span of 7 bases. The CDR3 has 15 amino acids. CDR3 sequence (DNA): TGTGCCAGCAGCGTAGAGGATGGCTCCTACAATGAGCAGTTCTTC. It codes for CASSVEDGSYNEQFF.

The chain carries TRBV6-9 and TRBJ2-1; 9 nucleotides line up with TRBD2. Germline V gene data show CDR1 as MNHGY and CDR2 as SVAAGI. CDR3 length: 16 residues. With V trimmed by 3 bases and J by 7 bases, 10 bases remained unmatched. CDR3 nucleotides: TGTGCCAGCAGTTACGAGGCGGGAGGGCCTAGGAATGAGCAGTTCTTC. This gives the protein CASSYEAGGPRNEQFF.

In this sample, this clonotype turned up a few times. The rearrangement links TRBV7-2 to TRBJ2-5, with D perhaps matching TRBD1 (5 bases). Trimming shortened V by 5 bases and J by 2 bases, and 12 bases separated the two germline ends. This CDR3 comprises 14 residues. Germline V gives CDR1 SGHTA, CDR2 FQGNSA. Written as DNA, the CDR3 is TGTGCCAGCAGCCCGCCGGCAGGGCAAGAGACCCAGTACTTC. Encoded protein: CASSPPAGQETQYF.

This chain connects TRBV12-3 or TRBV12-4 to TRBJ1-1; the D is unclear. The CDR3 sequence is 12 residues long. Trimming took 2 bases from V and 11 from J, leaving 12 bases between them. CDR3 in amino acids: CASSLSSNVAFF. Here the CDR3 DNA reads TGTGCCAGCAGTTTATCTTCTAATGTTGCTTTCTTT.

This clonotype was seen only a few times. J is TRBJ1-2 and V is TRBV29-1, with 7 bases identical to TRBD1. The germline CDR1 and CDR2 sequences are SQVTM and ANQGSEA. The V gene end was trimmed by 6 bases and the J gene end by 4 bases; junction bases not matched to a gene: 14. CDR3 size: 15 residues. This chain's CDR3 is CSVSTLDREGYGYTF. The CDR3 DNA reads TGCAGCGTGTCGACTCTTGACAGGGAGGGCTATGGCTACACCTTC.

The DNA for the CDR3 is TGCGGATTGCGGGACACCACAGATACGCAGTATTTT. Protein sequence: CGLRDTTDTQYF. This chain joins TRBV20-1 and TRBJ2-3; tentatively, D is TRBD1 or TRBD2 (6 bases each). The CDR3 length is 12 residues. CDR1 DFQATT and CDR2 SNEGSKA come from the germline V gene (reference sequence).

Only a few counts were recorded for this clonotype. This chain links TRBV20-1 with TRBJ2-5, with 11 bases identical to TRBD1. Per germline, CDR1 DFQATT and CDR2 SNEGSKA (reference sequence). This CDR3 is 13 amino acids long. Germline trimming cut 5 bases from V and 5 bases from J; bases unmatched to any gene: 4. The CDR3 protein is CSARTGGAETQYF. CDR3 in DNA: TGCAGTGCTCGGACAGGGGGCGCGGAGACCCAGTACTTC.

This clonotype showed up just a few times. V usage is TRBV5-5 and J usage is TRBJ2-3; D is unclear. In germline, CDR1 is SGHKS, CDR2 YYEKEE (reference sequence). V gave up 0 bases and J gave up 6 bases, with 8 bases separating them. This CDR3 comprises 13 residues. CDR3 protein: CASSLGGSDTQYF. Written as DNA, the CDR3 is TGTGCCAGCAGCTTGGGTGGATCCGATACGCAGTATTTT.

This clonotype was detected many times. CDR3 protein: CASGLGVAEADEQFF. CDR3 in DNA: TGTGCTAGTGGTTTGGGGGTTGCAGAGGCCGATGAGCAGTTCTTC. This chain connects TRBV12-5 to TRBJ2-1; D ambiguous. Germline loops: CDR1 LGHNT, CDR2 FRNRAP. Trimming left V 1 base short and J 8 bases short, with 15 bases between. This CDR3 is 15 amino acids long.

V gene TRBV12-3 or TRBV12-4 combines with J gene TRBJ2-5; TRBD2 agrees at 9 bases. CDR3 size: 16 residues. V shed 4 bases, J shed 1 base, and the junction held 7 bases outside the gene matches. The CDR3, as DNA: TGTGCCAGCAGTTCCCTAGCGGGAAGGGGCCAAGAGACCCAGTACTTC. Protein: CASSSLAGRGQETQYF.

The chain is built from TRBV2 and TRBJ2-7; D unclear. The CDR3 is 15 residues long. Deletions cut 5 bases from V and 2 bases from J, with 16 bases between. Germline CDR1 is SNHLY and CDR2 is FYNNEI. The CDR3 bases are TGTGCCAGCAGTCCACCTGAAGGTTTAGCCTACGAGCAGTACTTC. Its translation: CASSPPEGLAYEQYF.

This rearrangement joins TRBV30 to TRBJ2-5; possible D gene TRBD2, 5 bases. Per the germline V gene, CDR1 is GTSNPN and CDR2 is SVGIG (reference sequence). The CDR3 contains 15 residues. V lost 4 bases and J 4 bases, leaving 19 bases between the germline ends. Here the CDR3 reads CAWNNNVGVPETQYF. The CDR3, as DNA: TGTGCCTGGAACAACAACGTCGGGGTGCCAGAGACCCAGTACTTC.

The sample holds a few counts of this clonotype. CDR3 residues: CASSLVDTNSPLHF. CDR3 in DNA: TGTGCCAGCAGTTTAGTGGACACTAATTCACCCCTCCACTTT. V is TRBV12-3 or TRBV12-4 and J is TRBJ1-6; possibly TRBD1 for D (5 bases). CDR3 size: 14 residues. The ends were cut back, 1 base at V and 6 bases at J, with 7 bases in the middle.

With respect to this clonotype: One base away lies a much larger clone, so this may be a sequencing read error. The rearrangement links TRBV7-2 to TRBJ2-7; 7 nucleotides align to TRBD2. The germline V gene encodes CDR1 SGHTA and CDR2 FQGNSA. V was pared by 0 bases and J by 4 bases, with 12 bases of the junction left unmatched. The CDR3 is made up of 17 amino acids. The CDR3 loop is CASSLALGASGRYEQYF. Here the CDR3 DNA reads TGTGCCAGCAGCTTAGCGCTTGGGGCTAGCGGACGTTACGAGCAGTACTTC. Combining the CDR3 with reference TRBV7-2 and TRBJ2-7 gives the whole variable domain GAGVSQSPSNKVTEKGKDVELRCDPISGHTALYWYRQSLGQGLEFLIYFQGNSAPDKSGLPSDRFSAERTGGSVSTLTIQRTQQEDSAVYLCASSLALGASGRYEQYFGPGTRLTVT.

This clonotype was seen ten or more times. CDR3 sequence (DNA): TGTGCCAGCAGTGTCCGGGGCACCTACGAGCAGTACTTC. This codes for CASSVRGTYEQYF. The chain is built from TRBV2 and TRBJ2-7, with D perhaps being TRBD1 or TRBD2 (5 bases each). CDR1 and CDR2 (germline): SNHLY, FYNNEI. The CDR3 runs 13 residues. The germline V and J ends were trimmed by 4 bases and 2 bases, with 9 bases remaining between them.

The table lists this clonotype with a few counts. This chain uses TRBV20-1 with TRBJ1-5; TRBD1 aligns across 9 bases. The CDR3 totals 15 residues. CDR1 is DFQATT, CDR2 SNEGSKA, per germline (reference sequence). The junction had 4 bases not matched to a gene; V was cut back by 4 bases and J by 0 bases. This CDR3 is CSAKYRGHSNQPQHF. Written as DNA, the CDR3 is TGCAGTGCTAAGTACAGGGGGCATAGCAATCAGCCCCAGCATTTT.

This clonotype was observed many times. The chain carries TRBV11-3 and TRBJ2-7, with 8 bases lining up with TRBD2. V lost 5 bases to trimming and J lost 1 base; unmatched junction nucleotides: 10. Germline values: CDR1 SGHNT, CDR2 YENEEA. The CDR3 length is 16 residues. The CDR3 reads CASSPGRGGRSYEQYF. The CDR3 nucleotides are TGTGCCAGCAGCCCCGGTCGGGGCGGGAGGTCCTACGAGCAGTACTTC.

This clonotype was counted a few times. The V and J genes are TRBV7-2 and TRBJ2-1, with 12 bases aligning to TRBD2. With 5 bases clipped from V and 7 bases from J, the junction kept 6 bases outside the gene matches. The germline V gene has CDR1 SGHTA and CDR2 FQGNSA. CDR3 length equals 15 residues. The CDR3 is CASSPETSGSNEQFF. CDR3 coding DNA: TGTGCCAGCAGCCCAGAGACTAGCGGGAGTAATGAGCAGTTCTTC.

The V gene is TRBV30, the J gene TRBJ1-1, with 7 positions matching TRBD1. The germline V gene has CDR1 GTSNPN and CDR2 SVGIG (reference sequence). The CDR3 is 14 residues long. V lost 2 bases to trimming and J lost 0 bases; unmatched junction nucleotides: 3. CDR3 nucleotides: TGTGCCTGGAGTCGGGACAGCTTGAACACTGAAGCTTTCTTT. Protein product: CAWSRDSLNTEAFF.

The CDR3 bases are TGTGCTAGTGGTTTGGACTCCTCCTCTTCACCCCTCCACTTT. Residues: CASGLDSSSSPLHF. The genes are TRBV12-5 and TRBJ1-6; D unclear. Trimming stripped 1 base from V and 9 bases from J, with 10 bases between. CDR1 is LGHNT, CDR2 FRNRAP, per germline. The CDR3 has 14 residues.

J is TRBJ1-4 and V is TRBV7-3; 10 positions agree with TRBD1. V lost 4 bases to trimming and J lost 7 bases; unmatched junction nucleotides: 6. CDR3 length equals 15 residues. Germline CDR1 is SGHTA and CDR2 is FQGTGA. The CDR3 nucleotides are TGTGCCAGCAGCTACGGACAGGGGGTTGTTGAAAAACTGTTTTTT. Amino acid sequence: CASSYGQGVVEKLFF. The full variable domain, rest sourced from reference TRBV7-3 and TRBJ1-4, is GAGVSQTPSNKVTEKGKYVELRCDPISGHTALYWYRQSLGQGPEFLIYFQGTGAADDSGLPNDRFFAVRPEGSVSTLKIQRTERGDSAVYLCASSYGQGVVEKLFFGSGTQLSVL.

This clonotype was seen ten or more times. The chain couples TRBV2 to TRBJ2-3; tentative D call: TRBD2 (5 bases). The germline V and J ends were trimmed by 4 bases and 4 bases, with 12 bases remaining between them. Germline values: CDR1 SNHLY, CDR2 FYNNEI. The CDR3 runs 14 residues. This chain's CDR3 is CASSGMDGADTQYF. The CDR3 DNA sequence: TGTGCCAGCAGTGGCATGGACGGGGCAGATACGCAGTATTTT.

This clonotype appeared many times. The V call is TRBV28, the J call TRBJ1-1, with D possibly matching TRBD1 (5 bases). Germline V CDR1 and CDR2: MDHEN, SYDVKM. Trimming cost V 1 base and J 4 bases, with 7 bases left between them. This CDR3 region has 13 residues. The CDR3 nucleotides read TGTGCCAGCAGTTTATACACAGGCACTGAAGCTTTCTTT. This codes for CASSLYTGTEAFF.

The genes are TRBV7-2 and TRBJ1-2; tentative D call: TRBD1 (6 bases). The germline V and J ends were trimmed by 3 bases and 4 bases, with 15 bases remaining between them. CDR1 is SGHTA and CDR2 is FQGNSA in the germline V gene. The CDR3 extends over 15 amino acids. CDR3 DNA sequence: TGTGCCAGCAGCTTTACAGGGAATTCGGGCTATGGCTACACCTTC. This sequence encodes CASSFTGNSGYGYTF. Full variable domain (outside the CDR3, taken from reference TRBV7-2 and TRBJ1-2): GAGVSQSPSNKVTEKGKDVELRCDPISGHTALYWYRQSLGQGLEFLIYFQGNSAPDKSGLPSDRFSAERTGGSVSTLTIQRTQQEDSAVYLCASSFTGNSGYGYTFGSGTRLTVV.

This clonotype occurred many times. The V and J genes are TRBV5-1 and TRBJ1-1, with no clear D. This CDR3 comprises 13 residues. The germline gives CDR1 SGHRS, CDR2 YFSETQ. V dropped 4 bases and J dropped 1 base, with 8 bases sitting between them. CDR3 protein: CASSHPENTEAFF. The DNA of the CDR3 is TGCGCCAGCAGCCATCCCGAGAACACTGAAGCTTTCTTT.